These 25 T cell receptor beta chains share one sample of origin, sequenced in a study of shared clonotypes between healthy human individuals. Assay used: immunoSEQ multiplex PCR; TCRdb lists only in-frame clones, some missing. The data hold roughly 770,000 clones, with about 96% observed a single time. In the naive CD8 group, cells lacked CD45RO and were positively selected for CCR7, so terminally differentiated effector memory CD45RA+ cells were left out. The sequencing sample was made of naive CD8+ T cells sorted from blood. The receptors here all came from a man aged 30 to 45 in good health.

V is TRBV27 and J is TRBJ2-7; TRBD2 matches at 13 bases. CDR1 is MNHEY, CDR2 SMNVEV, per germline (reference sequence). The J segment lost 4 bases and the V segment lost 5 bases, leaving 5 bases of the junction unmatched. This CDR3 is 15 amino acids long. CDR3 sequence: CASSTKGLAGYEQYF. CDR3 bases: TGTGCCAGCAGTACGAAGGGACTAGCGGGATACGAGCAGTACTTC.

The J gene is TRBJ2-7, the V gene TRBV5-1; 12 bases fit TRBD2. CDR3 length equals 17 residues. CDR1 SGHRS and CDR2 YFSETQ come from the germline V gene. The ends lost 1 base at V and 1 base at J; junction bases unmatched: 6. The CDR3 is CASSLRLAGGLSYEQYF. DNA of the CDR3: TGCGCCAGCAGCTTGCGTCTAGCGGGAGGGCTTTCCTACGAGCAGTACTTC.

The chain uses TRBV2 and TRBJ2-1; TRBD1 matches at 7 bases. The CDR3 extends over 14 amino acids. Looked up from germline, CDR1 is SNHLY and CDR2 is FYNNEI. The V gene end was trimmed by 4 bases and the J gene end by 5 bases; junction bases not matched to a gene: 5. Here the CDR3 reads CASSGFGTDNEQFF. In DNA form, the CDR3 reads TGTGCCAGCAGTGGGTTCGGGACAGACAATGAGCAGTTCTTC.

The chain carries TRBV7-9 and TRBJ2-5, with 10 positions matching TRBD1. The CDR3 sequence is 16 residues long. Per germline, CDR1 SEHNR and CDR2 FQNEAQ (reference sequence). V lost 1 base and J lost 3; bases outside the gene matches: 5. CDR3 DNA: TGTGCCAGCAGCTTAGATGACAGGGGGCGCGAAGAGACCCAGTACTTC. It is translated as CASSLDDRGREETQYF.

The chain joins TRBV5-4 to TRBJ2-1; 9 bases match TRBD1. Per the germline V gene, CDR1 is SGHNT and CDR2 is YYREEE (reference sequence). Losses at the gene ends were 7 bases for V and 8 bases for J; bases not matched to a gene: 10. The CDR3 runs to 14 residues. The CDR3 sequence is CASAWTGVFYEQFF. Here the CDR3 DNA reads TGTGCCAGCGCATGGACAGGGGTATTCTATGAGCAGTTCTTC. Based on the CDR3 plus reference TRBV5-4 and TRBJ2-1, the full variable domain is ETGVTQSPTHLIKTRGQQVTLRCSSQSGHNTVSWYQQALGQGPQFIFQYYREEENGRGNFPPRFSGLQFPNYSSELNVNALELDDSALYLCASAWTGVFYEQFFGPGTRLTVL.

This chain uses TRBV28 with TRBJ2-7; no clear D. Germline loops: CDR1 MDHEN, CDR2 SYDVKM. Trimming removed 5 bases at V and 2 bases at J, with 13 bases between. The CDR3 spans 14 residues. The CDR3: CASSPDGAAYEQYF. The CDR3 coding sequence is TGTGCCAGCAGTCCGGACGGAGCTGCCTACGAGCAGTACTTC.

The genes are TRBV19 and TRBJ2-7, with a tentative D call TRBD1 (6 bases). The germline CDR1 and CDR2 sequences are LNHDA and SQIVND (reference sequence). Trimming took 2 bases from V and 5 from J, leaving 13 bases between them. CDR3 length: 14 amino acids. CDR3 nucleotides: TGTGCCAGTAGTATACCAGGGGCCATCGACGAGCAGTACTTC. Translation: CASSIPGAIDEQYF.

This chain joins TRBV29-1 and TRBJ2-7; no reliable D call. Germline values: CDR1 SQVTM, CDR2 ANQGSEA. The CDR3 loop spans 18 amino acids. Trimming took off 6 bases at V and 0 bases at J, with 27 bases between the two ends. This CDR3 reads CSVGRRSMADGPSYEQYF. The CDR3, as DNA: TGCAGCGTAGGAAGGCGGTCGATGGCGGACGGGCCCTCCTACGAGCAGTACTTC.

Only one count was recorded for this clone. This chain connects TRBV11-2 to TRBJ2-5, with 8 bases identical to TRBD2. The germline V gene encodes CDR1 SGHAT and CDR2 FQNNGV. This CDR3 comprises 18 residues. V shed 1 base and J 1 base; nucleotides not matched to a gene: 11. CDR3 nucleotides: TGTGCCAGCAGCTTAGGGGAAGGGGTAGCGGGGTTCCAAGAGACCCAGTACTTC. It is translated as CASSLGEGVAGFQETQYF.

The CDR3 is CASSLALRTSGEETQYF. The CDR3 nucleotides are TGTGCCAGCAGCTTAGCCCTGCGGACTAGCGGCGAAGAGACCCAGTACTTC. The chain carries TRBV7-8 and TRBJ2-5; 10 nucleotides line up with TRBD2. V was pared by 0 bases and J by 3 bases, with 7 bases of the junction left unmatched. Germline V CDR1 and CDR2: SGHVS, FQNEAQ. The CDR3 is 17 residues long.

The DNA of the CDR3 is TGTGCCAGCTCACCCAATGGGAACCACGTGAGCGGTGGCTACACCTTC. Amino acids: CASSPNGNHVSGGYTF. The rearrangement links TRBV18 to TRBJ1-2, with D uncertain. Germline CDR1 KGHSH, CDR2 LQKENI. The CDR3 covers 16 residues. Trimming cost V 3 bases and J 7 bases, with 21 bases left between them.

The chain employs TRBV10-3 and TRBJ2-7; tentative D call: TRBD1 (6 bases). The CDR3 is 13 amino acids. Germline values: CDR1 ENHRY, CDR2 SYGVKD. Between the trimmed V and J ends, which lost 6 bases and 2 bases, there was a span of 11 bases. The CDR3 here is CAIRKDSTYEQYF. The DNA of the CDR3 is TGTGCCATCAGGAAGGACAGTACCTACGAGCAGTACTTC.

The CDR3 reads CASSRGGGITEAFF. In DNA, the CDR3 is TGTGCCAGCAGCCGGGGAGGGGGGATCACTGAAGCTTTCTTT. V is TRBV27 and J is TRBJ1-1; D possibly corresponds to TRBD1 (6 bases). The V gene's germline CDR1 is MNHEY and CDR2 SMNVEV (reference sequence). There are 14 residues in the CDR3. Trimming stripped 6 bases from V and 4 bases from J, with 15 bases between.

This clone turned up a few times. The same CDR3 arises from other DNA sequences in this sample as well. This chain links TRBV27 with TRBJ1-5; the D gene is possibly TRBD1 (6 bases). V lost 5 bases, J lost 1 base, and 9 bases lay in between. The CDR3 loop spans 14 amino acids. The germline CDR1 and CDR2 sequences are MNHEY and SMNVEV (reference sequence). CDR3 sequence reads: CASSKGGSNQPQHF. For the CDR3, the DNA is TGTGCCAGCAGTAAGGGGGGGAGCAATCAGCCCCAGCATTTT.

The chain combines TRBV27 with TRBJ2-2; no clear D. The CDR3 contains 13 residues. The V end lost 8 bases, the J end lost 2 bases, and 9 bases lay between the germline ends. The germline V gene has CDR1 MNHEY and CDR2 SMNVEV (reference sequence). CDR3 nucleotide sequence: TGTGCCAGCCGAAGCACAAACACCGGGGAGCTGTTTTTT. It is translated as CASRSTNTGELFF.

The V and J genes are TRBV7-8 and TRBJ2-5; 11 bases line up with TRBD1. Germline V gives CDR1 SGHVS, CDR2 FQNEAQ. The CDR3 covers 17 residues. V gave up 5 bases and J gave up 2 bases; unmatched junction bases: 10. The CDR3 coding sequence is TGTGCCAGCAGCCACCCCCTGGGGGACAGGGGGCAAGAGACCCAGTACTTC. Protein: CASSHPLGDRGQETQYF.

V is TRBV10-2 and J is TRBJ2-7; a weak D match, TRBD2 (6 bases). The CDR3 has 14 amino acids. The germline CDR1 and CDR2 sequences are WSHSY and SAAADI. V gave up 4 bases and J gave up 2 bases, with 12 bases separating them. The DNA for the CDR3 is TGCGCCAGCAGTGGTAGCGGAGCCACCTACGAGCAGTACTTC. Encoded protein: CASSGSGATYEQYF.

The chain joins TRBV28 to TRBJ2-1; a possible D gene is TRBD2 (6 bases). V was clipped by 6 bases and J by 12 bases, with 18 bases between them. The germline CDR1 and CDR2 sequences are MDHEN and SYDVKM. This CDR3 has 13 residues. CDR3 region: CASRKVGGPGQFF. The CDR3 DNA reads TGTGCCAGCAGGAAAGTCGGGGGACCCGGGCAGTTCTTC.

V is TRBV7-6 and J is TRBJ2-3; the match to TRBD1 covers 7 bases. In germline, CDR1 is SGHVS, CDR2 FNYEAQ. The CDR3 is made up of 15 amino acids. The V segment lost 3 bases and the J segment 6 bases; nucleotides outside the gene matches: 9. CDR3 in DNA: TGTGCCAGCAGCTTCACAGGGGAATTGGGGGATACGCAGTATTTT. Translated: CASSFTGELGDTQYF.

This chain connects TRBV11-2 to TRBJ2-7, with D unclear. CDR3 size: 13 residues. Germline V gene lookup returns CDR1 SGHAT and CDR2 FQNNGV. V lost 5 bases and J 4 bases, leaving 12 bases between the germline ends. The CDR3 DNA is TGTGCCAGCAGCCCCGGGCCCCTATACGAGCAGTACTTC. Protein sequence: CASSPGPLYEQYF.

This rearrangement joins TRBV7-7 to TRBJ2-2; D gene uncertain. Looked up from germline, CDR1 is SSHAT and CDR2 is FNYEAQ (reference sequence). The CDR3 loop spans 14 amino acids. V was clipped by 5 bases and J by 2 bases, with 9 bases between them. The CDR3 sequence: CASSPYDNTGELFF. The CDR3 coding sequence is TGTGCCAGCAGCCCCTATGACAACACCGGGGAGCTGTTTTTT.

The chain couples TRBV7-9 to TRBJ2-7; 9 bases match TRBD2. Germline loops: CDR1 SEHNR, CDR2 FQNEAQ (reference sequence). CDR3 length: 15 residues. V trimming: 5 bases; J trimming: 3 bases; junction bases outside the gene matches: 8. DNA for the CDR3: TGTGCCAGCAGCCGACCGGGACTAGCTATCTACGAGCAGTACTTC. Protein sequence: CASSRPGLAIYEQYF.

This clone was observed once. A single base separates this from a much larger clone, so it may be a read error. Additional DNA sequences in this sample encode the identical CDR3. CDR3 loop: CASSGTDYEQYF. The CDR3 DNA is TGTGCCAGCAGCGGGACAGACTACGAGCAGTACTTC. V usage is TRBV2 and J usage is TRBJ2-7, with 7 bases identical to TRBD1. With V trimmed by 6 bases and J by 3 bases, 2 bases remained unmatched. Germline lookup yields CDR1 SNHLY and CDR2 FYNNEI. CDR3 length: 12 residues.

The chain recombines TRBV5-1 with TRBJ2-1, with 7 bases lining up with TRBD2. CDR3 length equals 15 residues. Germline V gene lookup returns CDR1 SGHRS and CDR2 YFSETQ. J was trimmed by 9 bases and V by 4 bases; bases with no gene match: 13. In DNA form, the CDR3 reads TGCGCCAGCAGCGCGACGACTAGCAGTGGGATTGAGCAGTTCTTC. Residues: CASSATTSSGIEQFF.

This chain connects TRBV7-9 to TRBJ2-7, with D maybe TRBD2 (5 bases). CDR3 length equals 14 residues. In germline, CDR1 is SEHNR, CDR2 FQNEAQ (reference sequence). V was shortened by 1 base and J by 5 bases, with 12 bases between the two germline ends. Here the CDR3 reads CASSLDDYSNEQYF. DNA for the CDR3: TGTGCCAGCAGCTTAGATGACTATTCCAACGAGCAGTACTTC.